Listed below are T cell receptor beta chains from one sample, sequenced in a study of shared clonotypes between healthy human individuals. The table came from immunoSEQ multiplex PCR; TCRdb's copy has only in-frame clones and leaves some out. The sample consists of approximately 1,000,000 clones, 60% to 80% of them appearing once. The source material was memory CD4+ T cells from PBMCs. These TCRs come from a man younger than 35 in good health. Some clones in this sample may be carry-over from other donors' samples. CDR3s include the opening cysteine and the closing phenylalanine or tryptophan. The D gene is left open where the match is weak. Some rows mark clone size as missing; the rest say once, few, many or name a class of expanded clone.

clone_size: .
v_call: TRBV19
j_call: TRBJ2-1
d_call: .
cdr3_aa: CASSPRNNNEQFF
cdr3_nt: TGTGCCAGTAGCCCTAGGAACAACAATGAGCAGTTCTTC

clone_size: once
v_call: TRBV28
j_call: TRBJ1-2
d_call: .
cdr3_aa: CASHNSGEGYTF
cdr3_nt: TGTGCCAGCCACAATTCCGGGGAGGGCTACACCTTC

clone_size: once
v_call: TRBV5-1
j_call: TRBJ2-1
d_call: TRBD2
cdr3_aa: CASSLLAGVYNEQFF
cdr3_nt: TGCGCCAGCAGCCTTCTAGCGGGAGTGTACAATGAGCAGTTCTTC

clone_size: .
v_call: TRBV18
j_call: TRBJ2-3
d_call: TRBD2
cdr3_aa: CASSPPSGRGYTQYF
cdr3_nt: TGTGCCAGCTCACCACCCAGCGGGAGGGGGTATACGCAGTATTTT

clone_size: .
v_call: TRBV7-2
j_call: TRBJ1-1
d_call: TRBD1
cdr3_aa: CASRDRQDNTEAFF
cdr3_nt: TGTGCCAGCAGGGACAGGCAAGACAACACTGAAGCTTTCTTT

clone_size: .
v_call: TRBV27
j_call: TRBJ1-1
d_call: .
cdr3_aa: CASSLRTGAEAFF
cdr3_nt: TGTGCCAGCAGTTTACGTACGGGAGCTGAAGCTTTCTTT

clone_size: .
v_call: TRBV7-3
j_call: TRBJ1-1
d_call: .
cdr3_aa: CASSSQPNTEAFF
cdr3_nt: TGTGCCAGCAGCTCACAACCGAACACTGAAGCTTTCTTT

clone_size: .
v_call: TRBV6-1
j_call: TRBJ2-7
d_call: TRBD1
cdr3_aa: CASTRDRYEQYF
cdr3_nt: TGTGCCAGCACCCGGGACAGGTACGAGCAGTACTTC

clone_size: .
v_call: TRBV28
j_call: TRBJ1-3
d_call: .
cdr3_aa: CASSLRGTNSGNTIYF
cdr3_nt: TGTGCCAGCAGTTTAAGGGGGACCAACTCTGGAAACACCATATATTTT

clone_size: .
v_call: TRBV27
j_call: TRBJ1-2
d_call: .
cdr3_aa: CASSFTVSYGYTF
cdr3_nt: TGTGCCAGCAGTTTCACAGTGAGCTATGGCTACACCTTC

clone_size: .
v_call: TRBV9
j_call: TRBJ1-2
d_call: .
cdr3_aa: CASSVLSDSPDTF
cdr3_nt: TGTGCCAGCAGCGTACTATCCGACAGCCCCGACACCTTC

clone_size: .
v_call: TRBV11-2
j_call: TRBJ2-1
d_call: TRBD2
cdr3_aa: CASSLFAGGLNNEQFF
cdr3_nt: TGTGCCAGCAGCTTATTTGCGGGAGGGCTAAACAATGAGCAGTTCTTC

clone_size: .
v_call: TRBV29-1
j_call: TRBJ2-1
d_call: TRBD1
cdr3_aa: CSVENRGKVNEQFF
cdr3_nt: TGCAGCGTTGAAAACAGGGGGAAAGTGAATGAGCAGTTCTTC

clone_size: .
v_call: TRBV11-3
j_call: TRBJ2-1
d_call: .
cdr3_aa: CASSLVRESDEQFF
cdr3_nt: TGTGCCAGCAGCTTAGTCCGCGAGAGTGATGAGCAGTTCTTC

clone_size: .
v_call: TRBV28
j_call: TRBJ1-2
d_call: .
cdr3_aa: CASSPHSGFSYGYTF
cdr3_nt: TGTGCCAGCAGTCCCCACTCAGGATTTAGCTATGGCTACACCTTC

clone_size: .
v_call: TRBV28
j_call: TRBJ1-1
d_call: TRBD1
cdr3_aa: CASSLSAGSWATGSAEAFF
cdr3_nt: TGTGCCAGCAGTTTAAGTGCGGGTAGCTGGGCGACAGGGTCGGCTGAAGCTTTCTTT